This T cell receptor (beta chain) was profiled in a study of blood T cell repertoires in COVID-19. Per the study methods: Estimated nucleated cell counts came from reference gene primer amplification. Profiled with immunoSEQ multiplex PCR; TCRdb holds only in-frame clones, not every one. Clone size and V and J calls were adopted from that table, with D and trimming inferred from the DNA. The repertoire has around 230,000 clones, more than 70% of them found once; the top ten carry 2% to 3%. Ages ranged from about 18 to 100 years, with residence in around 24 US areas. The CDR3 covers 12 residues. Germline V gene lookup returns CDR1 LGHDT and CDR2 YNNKEL (reference sequence). The V end lost 3 bases, the J end lost 6 bases, and 9 bases lay between the germline ends.

The chain employs TRBV3-1 (or the pseudogene TRBV3-2) and TRBJ2-7, with D maybe TRBD1 (5 bases). Input material: PBMCs or T cells enriched from blood (not recorded which). The sequence derives from a woman between 40 and 50 years old with acute COVID-19. CDR3 coding DNA: TGTGCCAGCAGCCAGGGAAGGGGCGAGCAGTACGTC. Translation: CASSQGRGEQYV.